This TCR beta chain originates from a study of T-cell memory formation after mild COVID-19. At the level of the study: Clusters of TCRs were largely donor specific. Study observations and caveats: The finding that pre-infection memory included some responding clones suggested that cross-reactive memory joined. While clones contracting from day 15 to 85 were balanced between CD4 and CD8, later expanders leaned CD4+.

The germline V gene encodes CDR1 SGDLS and CDR2 YYNGEE. The CDR3 is 15 residues long. J was trimmed by 6 bases and V by 3 bases; bases with no gene match: 6. UMIs and sample barcodes were carried by the TCR alpha and TCR beta cDNA libraries that 5'RACE produced using constant-segment primers. MiXCR, applied by TCRdb to the 5' RACE reads, yields one record per CDR3 protein. The sample lists 410,000 or so distinct CDR3 sequences, 23% occurring once. A word on this clonotype: Its antigen is unidentified.

Source material: PBMCs or a T cell subset sorted from them (not recorded which). The chain recombines TRBV9 with TRBJ2-2, with TRBD2 matching over 9 bases. The source is an adult woman who had mild COVID-19 (a few samples of this study predate the infection). Cell type and time point are not known. The CDR3 spells CASSGGTSSPGELFF. Written as DNA, the CDR3 is TGTGCCAGCAGCGGAGGGACTAGCAGTCCCGGGGAGCTGTTTTTT.